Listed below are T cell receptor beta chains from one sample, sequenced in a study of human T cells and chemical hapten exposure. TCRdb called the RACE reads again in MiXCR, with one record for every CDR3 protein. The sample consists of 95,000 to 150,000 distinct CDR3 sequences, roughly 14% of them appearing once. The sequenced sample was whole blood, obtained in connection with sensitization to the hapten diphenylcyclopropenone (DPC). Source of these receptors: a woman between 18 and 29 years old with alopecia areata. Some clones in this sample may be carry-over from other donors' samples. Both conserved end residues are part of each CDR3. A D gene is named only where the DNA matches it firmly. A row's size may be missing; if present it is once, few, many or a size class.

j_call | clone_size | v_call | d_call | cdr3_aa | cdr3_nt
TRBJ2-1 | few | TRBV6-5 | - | CASSPLGGGAYEQFF | TGTGCCAGCAGTCCCCTAGGAGGGGGGGCGTATGAGCAGTTCTTC
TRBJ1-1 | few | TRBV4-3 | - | CASSQDQGRGAFF | TGCGCCAGCAGCCAAGACCAGGGCAGGGGAGCTTTCTTT
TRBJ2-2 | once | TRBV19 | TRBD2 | CATSSIGPSGSTNTGELFF | TGTGCCACCAGTAGTATAGGACCTAGCGGGAGTACGAACACCGGGGAGCTGTTTTTT
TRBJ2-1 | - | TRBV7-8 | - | CASSLVSQVNEQFF | TGTGCCAGCAGCTTAGTATCGCAGGTCAATGAGCAGTTCTTC
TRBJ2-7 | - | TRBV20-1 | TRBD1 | CSAWTGGDSYEQYF | TGCAGTGCTTGGACAGGGGGCGACTCCTACGAGCAGTACTTC
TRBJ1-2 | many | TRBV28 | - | CASSLTLGRAANYGYTF | TGTGCCAGCAGTTTAACCCTCGGGAGGGCCGCTAACTATGGCTACACCTTC
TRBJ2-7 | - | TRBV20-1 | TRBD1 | CSAKRQGNEQYF | TGCAGTGCTAAGCGACAGGGGAACGAGCAGTACTTC
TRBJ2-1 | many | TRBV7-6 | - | CASSLDYNEQFF | TGTGCCAGCAGCTTAGACTACAATGAGCAGTTCTTC
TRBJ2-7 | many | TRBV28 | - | CASSEDYEQYF | TGTGCCAGCAGCGAAGATTACGAGCAGTACTTC
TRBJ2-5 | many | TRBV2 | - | CASSEAHVQETQYF | TGTGCCAGCAGTGAAGCGCATGTCCAAGAGACCCAGTACTTC
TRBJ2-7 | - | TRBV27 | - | CASSLSQTYEQYF | TGTGCCAGCAGTTTATCACAGACCTACGAGCAGTACTTC
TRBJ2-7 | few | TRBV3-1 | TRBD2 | CASSLRTSDEQYF | TGTGCCAGCAGCCTTAGGACTAGCGACGAGCAGTACTTC
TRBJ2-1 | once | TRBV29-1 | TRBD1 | CSVEDRGQGAWDEQFF | TGCAGCGTTGAAGATCGGGGACAGGGGGCATGGGATGAGCAGTTCTTC
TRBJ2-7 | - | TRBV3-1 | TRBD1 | CASSLGTGGDYEQYF | TGTGCCAGCAGCCTGGGGACAGGGGGGGACTACGAGCAGTACTTC
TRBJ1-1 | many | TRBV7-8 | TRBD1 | CASSSSKLTGGFTEAFF | TGTGCCAGCAGCTCCTCCAAGCTGACAGGGGGATTTACTGAAGCTTTCTTT
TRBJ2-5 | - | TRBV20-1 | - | CSATGQIQETQYF | TGCAGTGCTACCGGACAGATTCAAGAGACCCAGTACTTC
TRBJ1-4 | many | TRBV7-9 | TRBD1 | CASSPQGREEKLFF | TGTGCCAGCAGCCCACAGGGGCGAGAGGAAAAACTGTTTTTT
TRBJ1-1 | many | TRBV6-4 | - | CASSDSGQAFF | TGTGCCAGCAGTGACTCAGGGCAAGCTTTCTTT
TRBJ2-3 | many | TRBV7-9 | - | CASSRRTTGTDTQYF | TGTGCCAGCAGCCGTCGGACTACTGGCACAGATACGCAGTATTTT
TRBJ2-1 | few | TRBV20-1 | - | CSVNNNEQFF | TGCAGCGTAAATAACAATGAGCAGTTCTTC
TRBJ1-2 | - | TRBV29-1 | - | CSVVTSYGYTF | TGCAGCGTTGTTACGAGCTATGGCTACACCTTC
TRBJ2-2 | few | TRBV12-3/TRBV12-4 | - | CASSLGTVLNTGELFF | TGTGCCAGCAGTTTAGGGACAGTCTTAAACACCGGGGAGCTGTTTTTT
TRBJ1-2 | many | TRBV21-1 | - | CASSKVGASTF | TGTGCCAGCAGCAAAGTTGGTGCGTCCACCTTC
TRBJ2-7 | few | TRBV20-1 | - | CSARDPGASTYVEQYF | TGCAGTGCTAGAGATCCCGGAGCTAGCACCTACGTCGAGCAGTACTTC
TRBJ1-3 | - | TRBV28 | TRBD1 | CASSTQGISGNTIYF | TGTGCCAGCAGTACACAGGGGATCTCTGGAAACACCATATATTTT
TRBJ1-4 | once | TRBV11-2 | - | CASSFRGVTTNEKLSF | TGTGCCAGCAGCTTTCGAGGCGTAACAACTAATGAAAAACTGTCTTTT
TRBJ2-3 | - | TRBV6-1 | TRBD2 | CASHKFGGGRIDTQYF | TGTGCCAGCCACAAGTTCGGGGGGGGCCGTATAGATACGCAGTATTTT
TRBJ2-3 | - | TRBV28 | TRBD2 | CASSISGGRTDTQYF | TGTGCCAGCAGTATTTCGGGGGGGCGCACAGATACGCAGTATTTT
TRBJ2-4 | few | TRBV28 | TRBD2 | CASGTPRLAGIQYF | TGTGCCAGCGGAACACCGAGACTAGCAGGAATTCAGTACTTC
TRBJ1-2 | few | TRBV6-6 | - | CASSTFNYGYTF | TGTGCCAGCAGTACCTTTAACTATGGCTACACCTTC
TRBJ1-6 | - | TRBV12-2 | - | CASRFSPSVNSPLHF | TGTGCAAGTCGCTTCTCCCCCAGCGTTAATTCACCCCTCCACTTT
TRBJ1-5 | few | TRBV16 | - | CASSPSLQMGVGPQHF | TGTGCCAGCAGCCCCTCCCTGCAGATGGGGGTAGGGCCCCAGCATTTT
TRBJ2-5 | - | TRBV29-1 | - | CSVEAGRGTRETQYF | TGCAGCGTTGAAGCCGGCAGGGGAACTAGAGAGACCCAGTACTTC
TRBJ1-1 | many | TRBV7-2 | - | CASSLDQGLTTEAFF | TGTGCCAGCAGCTTAGATCAGGGATTGACCACTGAAGCTTTCTTT
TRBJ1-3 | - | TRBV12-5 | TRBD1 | CASGLKGGLSGNTIYF | TGTGCTAGTGGTTTGAAAGGGGGCTTATCTGGAAACACCATATATTTT
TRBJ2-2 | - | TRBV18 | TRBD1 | CASSTTGGVNTGELFF | TGTGCCAGCTCCACGACAGGGGGTGTGAACACCGGGGAGCTGTTTTTT
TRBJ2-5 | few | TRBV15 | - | CATSGTGQPGETQYF | TGTGCCACCAGCGGGACTGGACAGCCGGGGGAGACCCAGTACTTC
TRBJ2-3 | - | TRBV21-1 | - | CASSADREGTDTQYF | TGTGCCAGCAGCGCGGACAGGGAGGGCACAGATACGCAGTATTTT
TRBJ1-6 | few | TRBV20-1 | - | CSARPTTSSYNSPLHF | TGCAGTGCTAGGCCCACAACGAGCTCCTATAATTCACCCCTCCACTTT
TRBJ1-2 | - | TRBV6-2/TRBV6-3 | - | CASSPARQAGSKNYGYTF | TGTGCCAGCAGCCCCGCTCGACAGGCTGGGAGTAAAAACTATGGCTACACCTTC
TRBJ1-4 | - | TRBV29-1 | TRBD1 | CSVEDPSRTGSNEKLFF | TGCAGCGTTGAGGATCCCTCCCGGACAGGGTCTAATGAAAAACTGTTTTTT
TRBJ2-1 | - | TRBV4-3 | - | CASSHLGYEQFF | TGCGCCAGCAGCCACCTGGGTTATGAGCAGTTCTTC
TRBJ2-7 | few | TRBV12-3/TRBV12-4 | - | CASSFTSYEQYF | TGTGCCAGCAGTTTCACTTCCTACGAGCAGTACTTC
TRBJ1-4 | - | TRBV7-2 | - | CASSLEREKLFF | TGTGCCAGCAGCTTAGAAAGGGAAAAACTGTTTTTT
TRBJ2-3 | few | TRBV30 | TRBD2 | CAWSVGLAGAPPDTQYF | TGTGCCTGGAGTGTAGGGCTAGCGGGGGCCCCGCCAGATACGCAGTATTTT
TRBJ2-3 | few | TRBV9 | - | CASSVEGFTDTQYF | TGTGCCAGCAGCGTAGAAGGCTTCACAGATACGCAGTATTTT
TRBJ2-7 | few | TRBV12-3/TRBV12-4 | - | CASSHGAYEQYF | TGTGCCAGCAGTCATGGAGCCTACGAGCAGTACTTC
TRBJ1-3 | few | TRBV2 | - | CASSVSGVGTIYF | TGTGCCAGCAGTGTTTCAGGGGTTGGCACCATATATTTT
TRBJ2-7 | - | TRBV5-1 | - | CASGADVSYEQYF | TGCGCCAGCGGGGCTGACGTCTCCTACGAGCAGTACTTC
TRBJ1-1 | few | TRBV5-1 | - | CASSARRAEAFF | TGCGCCAGCAGCGCCAGGAGGGCAGAAGCTTTCTTT
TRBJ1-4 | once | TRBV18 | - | CASSPQGSADEKLFF | TGTGCCAGCTCACCCCAGGGATCGGCTGATGAAAAACTGTTTTTT
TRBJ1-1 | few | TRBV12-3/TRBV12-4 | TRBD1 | CASSPTGQRNTEAFF | TGTGCCAGCAGTCCAACGGGACAGCGGAACACTGAAGCTTTCTTT
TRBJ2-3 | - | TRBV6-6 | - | CASSYSGPRTDTQYF | TGTGCCAGCAGTTATTCAGGGCCTCGGACAGATACGCAGTATTTT
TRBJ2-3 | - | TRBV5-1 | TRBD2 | CASSASGGPSTDTQYF | TGCGCCAGCAGCGCTAGCGGGGGCCCTAGCACAGATACGCAGTATTTT
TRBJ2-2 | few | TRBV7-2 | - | CASTPGGRRDGELFF | TGTGCCAGCACCCCTGGGGGGCGAAGGGACGGGGAGCTGTTTTTT
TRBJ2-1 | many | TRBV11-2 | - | CASSFLGLGEQFF | TGTGCCAGCAGCTTCCTCGGCCTGGGTGAGCAGTTCTTC
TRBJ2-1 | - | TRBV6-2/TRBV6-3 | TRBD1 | CASSYPGQGSNEQFF | TGTGCCAGCAGTTACCCGGGACAGGGTTCGAATGAGCAGTTCTTC
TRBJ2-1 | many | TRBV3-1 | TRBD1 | CASTRQGSYNEQFF | TGTGCCAGCACCCGACAGGGTTCCTACAATGAGCAGTTCTTC